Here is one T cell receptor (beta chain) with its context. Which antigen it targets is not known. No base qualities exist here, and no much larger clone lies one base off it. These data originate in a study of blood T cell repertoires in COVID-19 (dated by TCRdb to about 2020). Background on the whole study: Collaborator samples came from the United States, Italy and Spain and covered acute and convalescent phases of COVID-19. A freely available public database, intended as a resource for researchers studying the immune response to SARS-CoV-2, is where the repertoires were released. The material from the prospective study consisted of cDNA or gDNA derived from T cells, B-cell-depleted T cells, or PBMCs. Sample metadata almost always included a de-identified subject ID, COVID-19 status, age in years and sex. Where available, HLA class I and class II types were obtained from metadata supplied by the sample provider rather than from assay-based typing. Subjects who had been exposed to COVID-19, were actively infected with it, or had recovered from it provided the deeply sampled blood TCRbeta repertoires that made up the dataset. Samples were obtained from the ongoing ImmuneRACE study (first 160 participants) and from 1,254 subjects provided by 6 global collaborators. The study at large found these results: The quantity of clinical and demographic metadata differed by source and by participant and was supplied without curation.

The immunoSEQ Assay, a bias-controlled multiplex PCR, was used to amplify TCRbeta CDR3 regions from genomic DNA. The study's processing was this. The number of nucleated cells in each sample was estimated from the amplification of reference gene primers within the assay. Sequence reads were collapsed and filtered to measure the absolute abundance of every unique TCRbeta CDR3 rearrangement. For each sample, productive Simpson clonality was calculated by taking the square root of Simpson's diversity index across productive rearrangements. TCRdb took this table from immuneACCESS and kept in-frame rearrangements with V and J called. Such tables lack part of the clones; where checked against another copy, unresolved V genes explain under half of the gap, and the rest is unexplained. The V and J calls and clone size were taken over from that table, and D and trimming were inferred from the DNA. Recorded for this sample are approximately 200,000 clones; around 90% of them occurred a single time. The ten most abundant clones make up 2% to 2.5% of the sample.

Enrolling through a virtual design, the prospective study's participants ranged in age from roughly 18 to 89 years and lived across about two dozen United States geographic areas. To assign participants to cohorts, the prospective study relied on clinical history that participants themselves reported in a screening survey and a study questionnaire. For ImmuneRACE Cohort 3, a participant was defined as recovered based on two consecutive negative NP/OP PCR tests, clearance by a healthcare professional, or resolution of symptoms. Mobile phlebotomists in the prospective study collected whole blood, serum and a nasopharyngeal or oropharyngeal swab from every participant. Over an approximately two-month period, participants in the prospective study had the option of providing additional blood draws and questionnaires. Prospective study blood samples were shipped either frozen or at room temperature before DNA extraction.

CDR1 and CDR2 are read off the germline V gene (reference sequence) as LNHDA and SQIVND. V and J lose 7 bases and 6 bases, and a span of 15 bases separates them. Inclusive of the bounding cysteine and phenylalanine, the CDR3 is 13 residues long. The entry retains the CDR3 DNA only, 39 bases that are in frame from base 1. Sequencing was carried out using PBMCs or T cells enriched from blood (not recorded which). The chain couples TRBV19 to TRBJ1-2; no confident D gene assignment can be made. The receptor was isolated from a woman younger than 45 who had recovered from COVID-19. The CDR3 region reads CASTRSEVNGYTF. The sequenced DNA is TGTGCCAGTACCAGGTCGGAGGTAAATGGCTACACCTTC.